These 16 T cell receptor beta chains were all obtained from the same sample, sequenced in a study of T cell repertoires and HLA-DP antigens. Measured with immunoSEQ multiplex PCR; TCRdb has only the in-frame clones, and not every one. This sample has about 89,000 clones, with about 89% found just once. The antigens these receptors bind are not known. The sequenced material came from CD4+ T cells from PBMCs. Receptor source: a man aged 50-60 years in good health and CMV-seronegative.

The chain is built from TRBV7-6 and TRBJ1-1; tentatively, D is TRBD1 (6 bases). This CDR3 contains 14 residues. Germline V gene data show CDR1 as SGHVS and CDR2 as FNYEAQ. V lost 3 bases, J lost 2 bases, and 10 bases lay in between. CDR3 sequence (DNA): TGTGCCAGCAGCTTTACAGGGACAAACACTGAAGCTTTCTTT. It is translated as CASSFTGTNTEAFF.

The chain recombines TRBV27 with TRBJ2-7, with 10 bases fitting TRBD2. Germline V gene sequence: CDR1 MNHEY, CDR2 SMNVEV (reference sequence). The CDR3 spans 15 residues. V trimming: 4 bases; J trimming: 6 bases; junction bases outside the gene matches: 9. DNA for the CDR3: TGTGCCAGCAGTTGGCTAGCGGGAGAAATGGGCGAGCAGTACTTC. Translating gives CASSWLAGEMGEQYF.

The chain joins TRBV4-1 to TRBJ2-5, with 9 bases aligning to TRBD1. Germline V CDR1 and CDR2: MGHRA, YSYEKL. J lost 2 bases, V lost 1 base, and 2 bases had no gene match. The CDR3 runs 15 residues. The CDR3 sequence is CASSQVDRGQETQYF. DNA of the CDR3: TGCGCCAGCAGCCAAGTAGACAGGGGGCAAGAGACCCAGTACTTC.

CDR3: CASRGTIYGYTF. DNA of the CDR3: TGTGCCAGCAGAGGGACAATATATGGCTACACCTTC. The rearrangement joins TRBV6-5 to TRBJ1-2; a possible D gene is TRBD1 (6 bases). The germline V gene encodes CDR1 MNHEY and CDR2 SVGAGI. V was clipped by 6 bases and J by 5 bases, with 10 bases between them. The CDR3 is 12 amino acids.

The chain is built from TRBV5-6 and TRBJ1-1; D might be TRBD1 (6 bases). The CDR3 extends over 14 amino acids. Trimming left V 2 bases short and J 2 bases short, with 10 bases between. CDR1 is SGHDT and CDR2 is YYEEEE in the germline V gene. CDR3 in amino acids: CASSFGGLNTEAFF. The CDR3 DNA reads TGTGCCAGCAGCTTCGGGGGCCTTAACACTGAAGCTTTCTTT.

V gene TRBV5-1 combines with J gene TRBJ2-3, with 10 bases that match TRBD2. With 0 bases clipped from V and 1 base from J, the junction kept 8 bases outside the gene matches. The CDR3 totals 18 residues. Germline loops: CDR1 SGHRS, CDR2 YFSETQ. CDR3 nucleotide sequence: TGCGCCAGCAGCTTGGCCGTCCTAGCGGGAGTCGGCACAGATACGCAGTATTTT. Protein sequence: CASSLAVLAGVGTDTQYF.

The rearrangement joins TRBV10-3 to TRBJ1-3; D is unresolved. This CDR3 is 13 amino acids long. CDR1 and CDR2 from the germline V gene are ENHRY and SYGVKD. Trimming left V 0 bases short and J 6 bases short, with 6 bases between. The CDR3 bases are TGTGCCATCAGTGAGTCCGGGGTAAACACCATATATTTT. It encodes CAISESGVNTIYF.

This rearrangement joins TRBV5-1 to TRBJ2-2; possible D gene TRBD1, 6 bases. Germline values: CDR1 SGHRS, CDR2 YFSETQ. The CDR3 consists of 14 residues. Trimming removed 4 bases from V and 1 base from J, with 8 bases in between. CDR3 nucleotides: TGCGCCAGCAGCCAGGGACAGAACACCGGGGAGCTGTTTTTT. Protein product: CASSQGQNTGELFF.

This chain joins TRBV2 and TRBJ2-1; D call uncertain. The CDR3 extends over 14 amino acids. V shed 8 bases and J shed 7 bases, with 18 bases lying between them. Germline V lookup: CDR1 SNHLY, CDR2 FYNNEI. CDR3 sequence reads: CASRLVVSGNEQFF. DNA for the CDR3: TGTGCCAGCCGGCTAGTTGTCAGTGGTAATGAGCAGTTCTTC.

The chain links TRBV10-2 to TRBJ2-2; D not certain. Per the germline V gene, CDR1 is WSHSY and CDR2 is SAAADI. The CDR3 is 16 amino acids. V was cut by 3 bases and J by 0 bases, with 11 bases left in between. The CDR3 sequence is CASSDLLRSNTGELFF. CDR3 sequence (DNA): TGCGCCAGCAGTGACCTTCTCCGTTCGAACACCGGGGAGCTGTTTTTT.

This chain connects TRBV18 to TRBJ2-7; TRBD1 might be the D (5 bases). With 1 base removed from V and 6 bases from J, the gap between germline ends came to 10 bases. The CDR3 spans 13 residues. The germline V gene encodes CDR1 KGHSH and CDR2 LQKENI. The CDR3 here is CASSPLSGLEQYF. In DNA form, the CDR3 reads TGTGCCAGCTCACCACTCTCAGGGCTCGAGCAGTACTTC.

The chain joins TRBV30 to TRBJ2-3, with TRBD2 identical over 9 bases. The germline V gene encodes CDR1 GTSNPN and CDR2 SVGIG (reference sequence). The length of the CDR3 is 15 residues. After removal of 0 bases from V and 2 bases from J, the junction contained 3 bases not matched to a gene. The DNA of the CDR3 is TGTGCCTGGAGTGTATCTAGCGGGAACACAGATACGCAGTATTTT. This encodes CAWSVSSGNTDTQYF.

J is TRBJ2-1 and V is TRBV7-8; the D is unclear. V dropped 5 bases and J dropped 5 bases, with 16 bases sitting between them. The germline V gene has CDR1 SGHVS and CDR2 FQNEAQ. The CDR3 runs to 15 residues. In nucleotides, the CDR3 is TGTGCCAGCAGCCTCAACCGGGTCGCGAACAATGAGCAGTTCTTC. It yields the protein CASSLNRVANNEQFF.

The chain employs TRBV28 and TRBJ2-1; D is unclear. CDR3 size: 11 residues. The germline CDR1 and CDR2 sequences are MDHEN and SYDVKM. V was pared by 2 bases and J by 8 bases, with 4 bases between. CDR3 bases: TGTGCCAGCAGTTTAAAATATGAGCAGTTCTTC. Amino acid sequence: CASSLKYEQFF.

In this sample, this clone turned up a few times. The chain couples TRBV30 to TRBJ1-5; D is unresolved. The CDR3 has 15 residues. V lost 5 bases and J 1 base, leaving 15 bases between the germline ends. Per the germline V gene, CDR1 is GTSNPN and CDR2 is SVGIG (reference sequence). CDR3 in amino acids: CAWAEGGFSNQPQHF. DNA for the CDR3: TGTGCCTGGGCCGAGGGTGGGTTCAGCAATCAGCCCCAGCATTTT. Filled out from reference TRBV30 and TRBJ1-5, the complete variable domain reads SQTIHQWPATLVQPVGSPLSLECTVEGTSNPNLYWYRQAAGRGLQLLFYSVGIGQISSEVPQNLSASRPQDRQFILSSKKLLLSDSGFYLCAWAEGGFSNQPQHFGDGTRLSIL.

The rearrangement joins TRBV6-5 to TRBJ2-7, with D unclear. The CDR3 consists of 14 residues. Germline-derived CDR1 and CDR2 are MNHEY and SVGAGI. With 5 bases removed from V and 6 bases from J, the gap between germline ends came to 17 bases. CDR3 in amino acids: CASSEIGPSGEQYF. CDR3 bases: TGTGCCAGCAGTGAAATCGGCCCGTCGGGCGAGCAGTACTTC.